This is a list of T cell receptor beta chains from one sample in a study of blood T cell repertoires in COVID-19. Repertoires were generated with immunoSEQ multiplex PCR, while TCRdb's copy carries only in-frame clones and drops some. Altogether about 69,000 clones are present, approximately 80% being singletons, with the ten largest covering more than 10%. The sequenced sample was peripheral blood. The receptors were gathered from a man aged 45-65 years with COVID-19, enrolled during active disease. Each CDR3 is given with its conserved first and last residue. A D gene is named only where the DNA matches it firmly. Clone size is given for some rows only: seen once, a few or many times, or a class if the clone is expanded.

cdr3_aa: CASSLQGGGTEAFF
cdr3_nt: TGTGCCAGCAGTTTACAGGGGGGTGGCACTGAAGCTTTCTTT
v_call: TRBV2
j_call: TRBJ1-1
clone_size: NA
d_call: TRBD1

cdr3_aa: CASSFTGGNQPQHF
cdr3_nt: TGTGCCAGTAGTTTCACGGGGGGCAATCAGCCCCAGCATTTT
v_call: TRBV19
j_call: TRBJ1-5
clone_size: NA
d_call: NA

cdr3_aa: CASSNSPSGYTF
cdr3_nt: TGTGCCAGTAGTAACAGTCCCTCTGGCTACACCTTC
v_call: TRBV19
j_call: TRBJ1-2
clone_size: NA
d_call: NA

cdr3_aa: CASSQASGASTGELFF
cdr3_nt: TGTGCCAGCAGCCAAGCTAGCGGGGCGAGCACCGGGGAGCTGTTTTTT
v_call: TRBV4-2
j_call: TRBJ2-2
clone_size: NA
d_call: TRBD2

cdr3_aa: CASSLADSLSYEQYF
cdr3_nt: TGTGCCAGCAGCTTGGCGGACAGCCTCTCCTACGAGCAGTACTTC
v_call: TRBV5-5
j_call: TRBJ2-7
clone_size: NA
d_call: NA

cdr3_aa: CASSQDWAGETQYF
cdr3_nt: TGTGCCAGCAGCCAAGATTGGGCTGGTGAGACCCAGTACTTC
v_call: TRBV3-1/TRBV3-2
j_call: TRBJ2-5
clone_size: NA
d_call: NA

cdr3_aa: CASSRSGQGIIHGYTF
cdr3_nt: TGTGCCAGCAGCCGATCCGGACAGGGGATCATCCATGGCTACACCTTC
v_call: TRBV3-1/TRBV3-2
j_call: TRBJ1-2
clone_size: NA
d_call: TRBD1

cdr3_aa: CASTPGDSNTEAFF
cdr3_nt: TGTGCCAGCACCCCCGGGGACAGCAACACTGAAGCTTTCTTT
v_call: TRBV3-1/TRBV3-2
j_call: TRBJ1-1
clone_size: few
d_call: TRBD1

cdr3_aa: CASSQGDRAGELFF
cdr3_nt: TGTGCCAGCAGCCAAGGGGACAGGGCCGGGGAGCTGTTTTTT
v_call: TRBV3-1/TRBV3-2
j_call: TRBJ2-2
clone_size: NA
d_call: TRBD1

cdr3_aa: CASSIWAKGSNQPQHF
cdr3_nt: TGTGCCAGTAGTATTTGGGCCAAAGGAAGCAATCAGCCCCAGCATTTT
v_call: TRBV19
j_call: TRBJ1-5
clone_size: NA
d_call: NA

cdr3_aa: CASSQGGPYEQYF
cdr3_nt: TGCGCCAGCAGCCAAGGGGGCCCCTACGAGCAGTACTTC
v_call: TRBV4-3
j_call: TRBJ2-7
clone_size: NA
d_call: NA

cdr3_aa: CASSLGATGYNEQFF
cdr3_nt: TGTGCCAGCAGCTTGGGAGCGACAGGCTACAATGAGCAGTTCTTC
v_call: TRBV5-4
j_call: TRBJ2-1
clone_size: NA
d_call: NA

cdr3_aa: CASSYSQGLSPLHF
cdr3_nt: TGTGCCAGCAGTTACTCGCAGGGACTTTCACCCCTCCACTTT
v_call: TRBV6-5
j_call: TRBJ1-6
clone_size: NA
d_call: NA

cdr3_aa: CASSFSGLSALNYGYTF
cdr3_nt: TGTGCTAGCAGCTTTAGTGGGCTCTCGGCGCTTAACTATGGCTACACCTTC
v_call: TRBV7-7
j_call: TRBJ1-2
clone_size: NA
d_call: NA

cdr3_aa: CASSPAGEQETQYF
cdr3_nt: TGTGCCAGCAGTCCAGCGGGGGAGCAAGAGACCCAGTACTTC
v_call: TRBV7-2
j_call: TRBJ2-5
clone_size: NA
d_call: TRBD2